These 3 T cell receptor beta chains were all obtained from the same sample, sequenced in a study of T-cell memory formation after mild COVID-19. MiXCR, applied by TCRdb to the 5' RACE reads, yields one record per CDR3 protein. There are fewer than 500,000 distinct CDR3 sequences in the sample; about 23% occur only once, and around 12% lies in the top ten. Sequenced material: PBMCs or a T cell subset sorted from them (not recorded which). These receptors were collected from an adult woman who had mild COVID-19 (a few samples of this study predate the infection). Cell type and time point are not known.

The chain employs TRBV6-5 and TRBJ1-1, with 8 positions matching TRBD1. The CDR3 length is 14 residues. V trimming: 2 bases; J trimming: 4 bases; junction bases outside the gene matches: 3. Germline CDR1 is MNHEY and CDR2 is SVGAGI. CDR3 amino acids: CASSYQGASTEAFF. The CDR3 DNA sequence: TGTGCCAGCAGTTACCAGGGGGCGAGCACTGAAGCTTTCTTT.

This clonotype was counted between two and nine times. This CDR3 reads CASSGLRDQFF. CDR3 nucleotide sequence: TGTGCCAGCAGCGGACTCCGGGACCAGTTCTTC. The chain couples TRBV9 to TRBJ2-1; D is tentatively TRBD1 or TRBD2 (5 bases each). Trimming shortened V by 3 bases and J by 13 bases, and 11 bases separated the two germline ends. The germline V gene encodes CDR1 SGDLS and CDR2 YYNGEE. This CDR3 is built from 11 residues.

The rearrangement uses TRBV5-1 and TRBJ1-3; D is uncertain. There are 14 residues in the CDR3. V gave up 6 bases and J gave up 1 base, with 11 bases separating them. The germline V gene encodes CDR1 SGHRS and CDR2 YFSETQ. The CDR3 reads CASKEVASGNTIYF. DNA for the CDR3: TGCGCCAGCAAAGAGGTTGCGTCTGGAAACACCATATATTTT.